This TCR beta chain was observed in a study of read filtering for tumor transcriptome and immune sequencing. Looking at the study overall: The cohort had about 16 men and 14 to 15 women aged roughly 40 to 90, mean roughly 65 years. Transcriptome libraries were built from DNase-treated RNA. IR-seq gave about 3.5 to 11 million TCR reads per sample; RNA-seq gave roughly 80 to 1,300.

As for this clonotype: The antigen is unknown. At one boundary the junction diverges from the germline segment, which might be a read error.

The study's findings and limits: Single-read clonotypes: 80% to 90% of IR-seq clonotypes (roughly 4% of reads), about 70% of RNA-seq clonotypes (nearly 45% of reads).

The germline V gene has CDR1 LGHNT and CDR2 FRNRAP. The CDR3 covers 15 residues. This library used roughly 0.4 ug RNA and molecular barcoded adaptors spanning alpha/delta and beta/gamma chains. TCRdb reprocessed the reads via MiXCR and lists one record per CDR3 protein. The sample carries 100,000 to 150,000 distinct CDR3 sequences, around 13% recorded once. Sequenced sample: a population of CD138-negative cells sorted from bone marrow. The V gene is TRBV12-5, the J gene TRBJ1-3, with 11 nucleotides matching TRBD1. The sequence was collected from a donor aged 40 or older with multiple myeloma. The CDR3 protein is CASEIGTGGGNTICF. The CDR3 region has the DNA TGTGCTAGTGAAATAGGGACAGGGGGAGGAAACACCATATGTTTT. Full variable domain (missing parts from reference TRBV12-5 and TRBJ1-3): DARVTQTPRHKVTEMGQEVTMRCQPILGHNTVFWYRQTMMQGLELLAYFRNRAPLDDSGMPKDRFSAEMPDATLATLKIQPSEPRDSAVYFCASEIGTGGGNTICFGEGSWLTVV.